This TCR beta chain was retrieved from a study of blood T cell repertoires in COVID-19. Background on the study: Specimens from acute and convalescent COVID-19 originated in the United States, Italy and Spain. T cells, B-cell-depleted T cells, or PBMCs supplied cDNA or gDNA.

The Seattle site enrolled patients during active infection and followed them longitudinally. Authors' analysis steps: It was from reference gene primer amplification that nucleated cell counts were estimated. The assay was immunoSEQ multiplex PCR, and TCRdb's table has in-frame clones only and misses some. Clone size and the V and J calls come from that table; the DNA yielded D and trimming. The sample includes about 280,000 clones, roughly 91% of them seen just once. CDR3 length equals 16 residues. From germline, CDR1 is MNHEY and CDR2 SVGAGI. Between the trimmed V and J ends, which lost 0 bases and 2 bases, there was a span of 10 bases.

The sequence derives from a woman aged 30 to 39 with COVID-19, enrolled during active disease. The chain couples TRBV6-5 to TRBJ1-4, with D unresolved. The material sequenced was peripheral blood. This CDR3 reads CASSYSGTRTNEKLFF. The CDR3 region has the DNA TGTGCCAGCAGTTACTCTGGTACCAGGACTAATGAAAAACTGTTTTTT.